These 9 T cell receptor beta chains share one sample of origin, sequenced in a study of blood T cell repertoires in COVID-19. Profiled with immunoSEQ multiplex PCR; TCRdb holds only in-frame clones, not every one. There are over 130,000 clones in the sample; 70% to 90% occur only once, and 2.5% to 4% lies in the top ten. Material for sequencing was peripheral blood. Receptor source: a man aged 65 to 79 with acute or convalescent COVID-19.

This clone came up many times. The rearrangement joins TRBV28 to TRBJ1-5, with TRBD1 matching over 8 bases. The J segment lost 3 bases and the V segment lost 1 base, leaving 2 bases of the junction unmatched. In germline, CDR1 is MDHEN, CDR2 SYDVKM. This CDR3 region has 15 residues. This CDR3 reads CASSLSGGHNQPQHF. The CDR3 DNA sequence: TGTGCCAGCAGTTTATCAGGGGGCCACAATCAGCCCCAGCATTTT. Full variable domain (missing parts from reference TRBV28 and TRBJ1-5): DVKVTQSSRYLVKRTGEKVFLECVQDMDHENMFWYRQDPGLGLRLIYFSYDVKMKEKGDIPEGYSVSREKKERFSLILESASTNQTSMYLCASSLSGGHNQPQHFGDGTRLSIL.

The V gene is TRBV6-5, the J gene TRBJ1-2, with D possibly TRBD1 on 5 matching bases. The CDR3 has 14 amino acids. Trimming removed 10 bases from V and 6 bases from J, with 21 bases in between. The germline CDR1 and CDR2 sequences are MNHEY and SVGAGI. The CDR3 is CATCRDSTRNGYTF. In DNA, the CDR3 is TGTGCCACCTGTAGGGACTCCACGAGGAATGGCTACACCTTC.

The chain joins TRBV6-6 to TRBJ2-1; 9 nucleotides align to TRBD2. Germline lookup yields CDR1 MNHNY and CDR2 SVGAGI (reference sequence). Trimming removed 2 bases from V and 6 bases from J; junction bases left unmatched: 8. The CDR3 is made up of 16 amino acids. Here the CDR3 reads CASSYGGLAGSNEQFF. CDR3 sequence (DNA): TGTGCCAGCAGTTACGGGGGGCTAGCGGGAAGCAATGAGCAGTTCTTC.

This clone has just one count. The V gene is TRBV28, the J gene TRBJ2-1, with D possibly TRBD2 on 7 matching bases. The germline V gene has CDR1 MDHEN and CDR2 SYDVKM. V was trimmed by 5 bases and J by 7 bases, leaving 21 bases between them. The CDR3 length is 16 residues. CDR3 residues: CASSGNEGGRKNEQFF. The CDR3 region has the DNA TGTGCCAGCAGTGGGAACGAGGGGGGGAGGAAGAATGAGCAGTTCTTC.

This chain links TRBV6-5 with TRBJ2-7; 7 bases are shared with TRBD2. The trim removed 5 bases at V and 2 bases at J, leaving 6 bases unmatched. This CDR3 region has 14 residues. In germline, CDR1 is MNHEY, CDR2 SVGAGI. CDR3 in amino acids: CASSLSGSTYEQYF. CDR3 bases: TGTGCCAGCAGTCTTAGCGGGTCGACCTACGAGCAGTACTTC.

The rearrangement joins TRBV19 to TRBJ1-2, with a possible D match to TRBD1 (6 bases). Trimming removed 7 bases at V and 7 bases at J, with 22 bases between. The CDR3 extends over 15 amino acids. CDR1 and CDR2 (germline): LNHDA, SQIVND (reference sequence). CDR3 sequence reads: CASTTPLDRGGGYTF. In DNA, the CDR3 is TGTGCCAGTACCACCCCTTTGGACAGAGGCGGTGGCTACACCTTC.

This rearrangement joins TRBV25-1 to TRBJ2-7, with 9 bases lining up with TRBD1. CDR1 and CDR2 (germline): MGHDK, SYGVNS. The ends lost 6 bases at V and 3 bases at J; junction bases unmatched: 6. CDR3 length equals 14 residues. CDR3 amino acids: CASRDDRGNYEQYF. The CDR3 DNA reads TGTGCCAGCAGGGACGACAGGGGGAACTACGAGCAGTACTTC.

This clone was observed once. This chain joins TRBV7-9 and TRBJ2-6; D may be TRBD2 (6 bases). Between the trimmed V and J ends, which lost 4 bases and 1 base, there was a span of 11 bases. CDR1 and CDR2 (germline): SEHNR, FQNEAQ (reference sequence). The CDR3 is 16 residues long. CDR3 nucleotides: TGTGCCAGCAGCTCCTCCGGGGGATCTGGGGCCAACGTCCTGACTTTC. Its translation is CASSSSGGSGANVLTF. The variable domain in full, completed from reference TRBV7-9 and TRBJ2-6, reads DTGVSQNPRHKITKRGQNVTFRCDPISEHNRLYWYRQTLGQGPEFLTYFQNEAQLEKSRLLSDRFSAERPKGSFSTLEIQRTEQGDSAMYLCASSSSGGSGANVLTFGAGSRLTVL.

The DNA of the CDR3 is TGTGCCAGCAGGGAGGGGCTGAACATTCAGTACTTC. Protein sequence: CASREGLNIQYF. V gene TRBV6-5 combines with J gene TRBJ2-4; TRBD2 is a possible D gene (6 bases). Germline CDR1 and CDR2: MNHEY and SVGAGI. V lost 6 bases to trimming and J lost 7 bases, with 10 bases between them. CDR3 length equals 12 residues.